One sample yielded the 7 T cell receptor beta chains listed below, sequenced in a study of T-cell memory formation after mild COVID-19. TCRdb called the 5' RACE reads again in MiXCR, with one record for every CDR3 protein. The sample yields roughly 120,000 distinct CDR3 sequences, roughly 15% seen once. The source material was PBMCs or a T cell subset sorted from them (not recorded which). The receptors shown here come from an adult woman who had mild COVID-19 (a few samples of this study predate the infection). Cell type and time point are not known.

This clonotype was seen a few times. The chain links TRBV3-1 to TRBJ2-5; D ambiguous. CDR1 is LGHDT, CDR2 YNNKEL, per germline (reference sequence). With 1 base removed from V and 5 bases from J, the gap between germline ends came to 14 bases. The length of the CDR3 is 15 residues. CDR3: CASSQGAERMETQYF. The CDR3 region has the DNA TGTGCCAGCAGCCAAGGGGCGGAGAGGATGGAGACCCAGTACTTC.

In this sample, this clonotype turned up a few times. This sequence joins TRBV7-9 and TRBJ2-2; D not resolved. With 5 bases removed from V and 2 bases from J, the gap between germline ends came to 12 bases. Looked up from germline, CDR1 is SEHNR and CDR2 is FQNEAQ (reference sequence). CDR3 length equals 15 residues. CDR3 residues: CASSPKVRNTGELFF. The CDR3 bases are TGTGCCAGCAGCCCGAAGGTACGCAACACCGGGGAGCTGTTTTTT.

The rearrangement uses TRBV12-3 or TRBV12-4 and TRBJ2-7, with 13 bases that match TRBD2. The CDR3 length is 17 residues. The J segment lost 5 bases and the V segment lost 1 base, leaving 8 bases of the junction unmatched. The CDR3 DNA reads as TGTGCCAGCAGTTTAGGGGGACTAGCGGGAAGCTATAACGAGCAGTACTTC. It translates to CASSLGGLAGSYNEQYF.

The genes are TRBV5-5 and TRBJ2-5; 12 nucleotides agree with TRBD1. Losses at the gene ends were 0 bases for V and 5 bases for J; bases not matched to a gene: 5. This CDR3 contains 16 residues. Germline values: CDR1 SGHKS, CDR2 YYEKEE (reference sequence). CDR3 nucleotide sequence: TGTGCCAGCAGCTTGGCCCGGGACAGGGGGCCGGAGACCCAGTACTTC. As protein: CASSLARDRGPETQYF.

The chain employs TRBV29-1 and TRBJ2-5, with D perhaps TRBD1 or TRBD2 (5 bases each). CDR1 is SQVTM, CDR2 ANQGSEA, per germline. This CDR3 region has 14 residues. V lost 6 bases to trimming and J lost 1 base, with 15 bases between them. Here the CDR3 reads CSVGVTVLQETQYF. CDR3 nucleotides: TGCAGCGTGGGGGTTACCGTCCTCCAAGAGACCCAGTACTTC. The whole variable domain, remainder taken from reference TRBV29-1 and TRBJ2-5, is SAVISQKPSRDICQRGTSLTIQCQVDSQVTMMFWYRQQPGQSLTLIATANQGSEATYESGFVIDKFPISRPNLTFSTLTVSNMSPEDSSIYLCSVGVTVLQETQYFGPGTRLLVL.

This chain uses TRBV7-2 with TRBJ2-7, with D hard to call. Germline V CDR1 and CDR2: SGHTA, FQGNSA. The V end lost 4 bases, the J end lost 5 bases, and 15 bases lay between the germline ends. The CDR3 contains 14 residues. The DNA of the CDR3 is TGTGCCAGCAGCTCCTCCGTCCTCAGCAACGAGCAGTACTTC. Amino acids: CASSSSVLSNEQYF.

Many counts were recorded for this clonotype. The J gene is TRBJ1-2, the V gene TRBV19; 8 bases line up with TRBD1. Per germline, CDR1 LNHDA and CDR2 SQIVND (reference sequence). After removal of 6 bases from V and 5 bases from J, the junction contained 5 bases not matched to a gene. This CDR3 is built from 13 residues. CDR3 residues: CASRPGGSYGYTF. In nucleotides, the CDR3 is TGTGCCAGTAGACCAGGGGGCTCATATGGCTACACCTTC.